A single sample is the source of the 23 T cell receptor beta chains below, sequenced in a study of prognosis after radiotherapy for stage I lung cancer. With two-round multiplex PCR, TCR beta CDR3 sequences were amplified from genomic DNA. Each TRBV and TRBJ gene had its own primer in the first PCR round. TCRdb analysed the multiplex PCR reads with MiXCR anew, one entry per CDR3 protein. The sample carries approximately 35,000 distinct CDR3 sequences, under 35% recorded once. Here the sequenced sample was PBMCs, taken before or after stereotactic body radiation therapy (not recorded which). These TCRs come from a donor at least 50 years old with non-small cell lung cancer.

This clonotype has just a few counts. Just one base apart from a much larger clone, this may be a read error. The chain recombines TRBV7-6 with TRBJ2-5, with 9 bases identical to TRBD1. This CDR3 has 17 amino acids. In germline, CDR1 is SGHVS, CDR2 FNYEAQ. V trimming: 0 bases; J trimming: 2 bases; junction bases outside the gene matches: 7. The CDR3 region has the DNA TGTGCCAGCAGCTTAGCGGGGACAGGGTATGGGCAAGAGACCCAGTACTTC. Its translation is CASSLAGTGYGQETQYF.

The rearrangement uses TRBV25-1 and TRBJ2-2; D remains unclear. The length of the CDR3 is 13 residues. In germline, CDR1 is MGHDK, CDR2 SYGVNS. With 3 bases removed from V and 1 base from J, the gap between germline ends came to 3 bases. The CDR3 loop reads CASSDRNTGELFF. CDR3 sequence (DNA): TGTGCCAGCAGTGACAGGAACACCGGGGAGCTGTTTTTT.

This clonotype occurred many times. The CDR3 loop is CASSPRKSTEAFF. CDR3 sequence (DNA): TGTGCCAGCTCACCCCGGAAGAGCACTGAAGCTTTCTTT. V and J are TRBV18 and TRBJ1-1, with unresolved D. Germline V gives CDR1 KGHSH, CDR2 LQKENI. This CDR3 comprises 13 residues. Trimming took off 3 bases at V and 4 bases at J, with 9 bases between the two ends.

CDR3 protein: CASSIAGPNTGELFF. CDR3 bases: TGTGCCAGCTCAATAGCGGGACCGAACACCGGGGAGCTGTTTTTT. The chain has TRBV5-4 and TRBJ2-2, with 8 bases identical to TRBD2. Trimming took 7 bases from V and 0 from J; bases not matched to a gene: 5. CDR1 SGHNT and CDR2 YYREEE come from the germline V gene (reference sequence). This CDR3 is 15 amino acids long.

The genes are TRBV7-6 and TRBJ2-6; D uncertain. V was shortened by 5 bases and J by 2 bases, with 10 bases between the two germline ends. From germline, CDR1 is SGHVS and CDR2 FNYEAQ. The CDR3 sequence is 15 residues long. CDR3 coding DNA: TGTGCCAGCAGCCCAGGTGTGGCTGGGGCCAACGTCCTGACTTTC. Amino acid sequence: CASSPGVAGANVLTF.

A remark on this clonotype: One junction end disagrees with the germline gene, perhaps due to a read error. V and J are TRBV2 and TRBJ2-3, with 13 bases fitting TRBD2. The CDR3 totals 19 residues. The V gene's germline CDR1 is SNHLY and CDR2 FYNNEI. CDR3 amino acids: CASSGTSGRGGHSTYTQYF. CDR3 bases: TGTGCCAGCAGTGGGACTAGCGGGAGAGGAGGGCATAGCACATATACGCAGTATTTT.

The chain links TRBV5-1 to TRBJ2-7; D is possibly TRBD2 (5 bases). Germline lookup yields CDR1 SGHRS and CDR2 YFSETQ. There are 15 residues in the CDR3. V lost 4 bases, J lost 2 bases, and 16 bases lay in between. CDR3 sequence reads: CASSDRRTFTYEQYF. The CDR3 region has the DNA TGCGCCAGCAGCGACCGGAGGACTTTTACCTACGAGCAGTACTTC.

Many counts were recorded for this clonotype. The chain uses TRBV20-1 and TRBJ2-5; 12 nucleotides line up with TRBD2. CDR3 size: 14 residues. Germline V gene lookup returns CDR1 DFQATT and CDR2 SNEGSKA (reference sequence). The trim removed 4 bases at V and 5 bases at J, leaving 5 bases unmatched. The CDR3 sequence is CSAILAGGLETQYF. CDR3 sequence (DNA): TGCAGTGCTATTCTAGCGGGGGGGCTGGAGACCCAGTACTTC.

This clonotype appeared many times. The chain recombines TRBV7-9 with TRBJ2-2, with 10 positions matching TRBD2. Germline CDR1 reads SEHNR; CDR2 reads FQNEAQ (reference sequence). J was trimmed by 6 bases and V by 2 bases; bases with no gene match: 3. CDR3 length: 15 residues. The CDR3 sequence: CASSLTAGGPGELFF. CDR3 sequence (DNA): TGTGCCAGCAGCTTAACAGCGGGGGGGCCCGGGGAGCTGTTTTTT.

This rearrangement joins TRBV5-1 to TRBJ2-2, with D unclear. V lost 5 bases and J 0 bases, leaving 14 bases between the germline ends. Per the germline V gene, CDR1 is SGHRS and CDR2 is YFSETQ. CDR3 length: 16 residues. The chain's CDR3 is CASSPRPVSNTGELFF. The CDR3 bases are TGCGCCAGCAGTCCGCGTCCGGTTTCGAACACCGGGGAGCTGTTTTTT.

This chain connects TRBV20-1 to TRBJ1-5, with D maybe TRBD1 (6 bases). CDR1 is DFQATT, CDR2 SNEGSKA, per germline (reference sequence). V was trimmed by 2 bases and J by 7 bases, leaving 12 bases between them. CDR3 length: 13 residues. The CDR3 protein is CSARPGGGQPQHF. Written as DNA, the CDR3 is TGCAGTGCTAGACCCGGGGGCGGACAGCCCCAGCATTTT.

A remark on this clonotype: A read error is possible here, since a much larger clone lies one base away. The chain uses TRBV6-1 and TRBJ2-7, with D hard to call. The CDR3 runs to 12 residues. Trimming took 7 bases from V and 7 from J, leaving 14 bases between them. Germline lookup yields CDR1 MNHNS and CDR2 SASEGT. This CDR3 reads CASIDWVWEQYF. The CDR3 coding sequence is TGTGCCAGCATTGATTGGGTTTGGGAGCAGTACTTC.

This clonotype is labeled as medium-sized. The chain recombines TRBV6-1 with TRBJ2-3; TRBD2 is a possible D gene (5 bases). The CDR3 length is 16 residues. Deletions cut 3 bases from V and 2 bases from J, with 15 bases between. The germline CDR1 and CDR2 sequences are MNHNS and SASEGT. CDR3 protein: CASSEVGRPNTDTQYF. CDR3 bases: TGTGCCAGCAGTGAGGTTGGGAGACCTAACACAGATACGCAGTATTTT.

This clonotype was recorded many times. V and J are TRBV28 and TRBJ1-5; TRBD1 is a possible D gene (5 bases). CDR3 length: 15 amino acids. The ends were cut back, 7 bases at V and 1 base at J, with 14 bases in the middle. From germline, CDR1 is MDHEN and CDR2 SYDVKM. The CDR3 spells CASTPAWGSNQPQHF. The CDR3 nucleotides are TGTGCCAGCACTCCCGCCTGGGGGAGCAATCAGCCCCAGCATTTT. Based on the CDR3 plus reference TRBV28 and TRBJ1-5, the full variable domain is DVKVTQSSRYLVKRTGEKVFLECVQDMDHENMFWYRQDPGLGLRLIYFSYDVKMKEKGDIPEGYSVSREKKERFSLILESASTNQTSMYLCASTPAWGSNQPQHFGDGTRLSIL.

This clonotype was counted many times. The gene calls are TRBV5-6 and TRBJ2-7; D gene unclear. Trimming removed 0 bases from V and 0 bases from J, with 7 bases in between. There are 14 residues in the CDR3. CDR1 SGHDT and CDR2 YYEEEE come from the germline V gene. CDR3 nucleotide sequence: TGTGCCAGCAGCTTGGCCGCGAGCTCCTACGAGCAGTACTTC. Translating gives CASSLAASSYEQYF. The full variable domain, its missing parts supplied by reference TRBV5-6 and TRBJ2-7, is DAGVTQSPTHLIKTRGQQVTLRCSPKSGHDTVSWYQQALGQGPQFIFQYYEEEERQRGNFPDRFSGHQFPNYSSELNVNALLLGDSALYLCASSLAASSYEQYFGPGTRLTVT.

This clonotype came up many times. In nucleotides, the CDR3 is TGTGCCAGCAGCCGCGGGACAGGGTTGGGGAACACTGAAGCTTTCTTT. This codes for CASSRGTGLGNTEAFF. The gene calls are TRBV6-1 and TRBJ1-1; 9 nucleotides line up with TRBD1. Germline trimming cut 6 bases from V and 1 base from J; bases unmatched to any gene: 9. CDR3 length: 16 amino acids. CDR1 and CDR2 from the germline V gene are MNHNS and SASEGT.

This clonotype was counted many times. The rearrangement links TRBV30 to TRBJ1-4; D unresolved. This CDR3 comprises 12 residues. CDR1 is GTSNPN and CDR2 is SVGIG in the germline V gene (reference sequence). V lost 7 bases, J lost 4 bases, and 10 bases lay in between. In DNA form, the CDR3 reads TGTGCCTTAGGAGGGTTTAATGAAAAACTGTTTTTT. Its translation: CALGGFNEKLFF.

This clonotype was detected many times. The V call is TRBV6-1, the J call TRBJ2-1; 9 bases align to TRBD2. V was clipped by 2 bases and J by 7 bases; unmatched bases: 15. Germline V CDR1 and CDR2: MNHNS, SASEGT. The length of the CDR3 is 18 residues. The CDR3 here is CASSELASGVSLGNEQFF. DNA for the CDR3: TGTGCCAGCAGTGAACTGGCTAGCGGGGTTTCTCTCGGGAATGAGCAGTTCTTC.

This clonotype was picked up many times. The chain carries TRBV19 and TRBJ2-2, with 10 positions matching TRBD1. Per germline, CDR1 LNHDA and CDR2 SQIVND (reference sequence). V shed 7 bases, J shed 7 bases, and the junction held 9 bases outside the gene matches. CDR3 length equals 15 residues. The CDR3 coding sequence is TGTGCCAGTACATCAGGGACAGGGGAAGTCGGGGAGCTGTTTTTT. Residues: CASTSGTGEVGELFF.

This sequence joins TRBV5-1 and TRBJ1-6; D gene ambiguous. Deletions cut 4 bases from V and 9 bases from J, with 17 bases between. This CDR3 is 15 amino acids long. The germline V gene has CDR1 SGHRS and CDR2 YFSETQ. The CDR3 nucleotides read TGCGCCAGCAGCCTTGGTCAGGTGGCTTTTTCACCCCTCCACTTT. This gives the protein CASSLGQVAFSPLHF. The variable domain in full, completed from reference TRBV5-1 and TRBJ1-6, reads KAGVTQTPRYLIKTRGQQVTLSCSPISGHRSVSWYQQTPGQGLQFLFEYFSETQRNKGNFPGRFSGRQFSNSRSEMNVSTLELGDSALYLCASSLGQVAFSPLHFGNGTRLTVT.

This clonotype has at least ten counts. The chain couples TRBV29-1 to TRBJ2-7; 7 nucleotides match TRBD1. Germline loops: CDR1 SQVTM, CDR2 ANQGSEA. J lost 7 bases, V lost 7 bases, and 7 bases had no gene match. The CDR3 loop spans 11 amino acids. The CDR3 DNA reads as TGCAGCGCAAAGACAGGGAGAGAGCAGTACTTC. Translation: CSAKTGREQYF.

The gene calls are TRBV2 and TRBJ2-6, with D uncertain. This CDR3 has 18 residues. CDR1 and CDR2 from the germline V gene are SNHLY and FYNNEI. V was trimmed by 2 bases and J by 0 bases, leaving 14 bases between them. CDR3 sequence reads: CASSESGQTPSGANVLTF. CDR3 sequence (DNA): TGTGCCAGCAGTGAAAGTGGCCAGACCCCCTCTGGGGCCAACGTCCTGACTTTC.

In its sample, this clonotype was seen once. The V gene is TRBV24-1, the J gene TRBJ2-3, with D perhaps given as TRBD1 or TRBD2 (5 bases each). CDR3 length equals 11 residues. The germline CDR1 and CDR2 sequences are KGHDR and SFDVKD. Trimming removed 9 bases from V and 10 bases from J, with 13 bases in between. The CDR3 DNA reads as TGTGCCACCGGGACGGGGAATGCGCAGTATTTT. Amino acids: CATGTGNAQYF.